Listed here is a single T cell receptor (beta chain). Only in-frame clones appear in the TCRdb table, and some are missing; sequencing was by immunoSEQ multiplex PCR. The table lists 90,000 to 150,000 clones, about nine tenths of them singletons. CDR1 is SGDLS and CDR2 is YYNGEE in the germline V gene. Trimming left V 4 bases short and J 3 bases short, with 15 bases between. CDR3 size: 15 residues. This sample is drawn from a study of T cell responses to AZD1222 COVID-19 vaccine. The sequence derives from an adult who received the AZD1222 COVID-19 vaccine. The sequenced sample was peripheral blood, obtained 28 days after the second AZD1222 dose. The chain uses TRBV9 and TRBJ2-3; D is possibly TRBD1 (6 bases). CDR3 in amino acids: CASSTAGVSTDTQYF. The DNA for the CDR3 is TGTGCCAGCAGCACCGCAGGGGTTTCTACAGATACGCAGTATTTT.